The clone carrying this T cell receptor (beta chain) was seen ten or more times. Its target is unknown. This record belongs to a study of T cell repertoires in cytomegalovirus infection. For the study at large: It was the public TCR beta signatures that indicated both CMV infection and matching HLA type.

General study results and limits: CMV-specific TCR beta clonotypes restricted by HLA-C were the ones dominating the ex vivo response. Summed public TCR beta family frequency identified CMV carriers bearing the relevant HLA.

Using its own MiXCR run on the reads, TCRdb lists one record per CDR3 protein. This repertoire shows fewer than 85,000 distinct CDR3 sequences, under 4.5% found once; its top ten account for around 22%. Trimming removed 2 bases from V and 5 bases from J, with 7 bases in between. The CDR3 consists of 13 residues. Germline assignment: CDR1 SGHTA and CDR2 FQGNSA. The sample consisted of PBMCs. This rearrangement joins TRBV7-2 to TRBJ2-4; D is unresolved. The receptor's source is a human donor in good health (CMV status not recorded). Some clones in this sample may be carry-over from other donors' samples. This chain's CDR3 is CASSLTSQNIQYF. CDR3 DNA sequence: TGTGCCAGCAGCTTAACCTCCCAAAACATTCAGTACTTC. Full variable domain (remainder filled in from reference TRBV7-2 and TRBJ2-4): GAGVSQSPSNKVTEKGKDVELRCDPISGHTALYWYRQSLGQGLEFLIYFQGNSAPDKSGLPSDRFSAERTGGSVSTLTIQRTQQEDSAVYLCASSLTSQNIQYFGAGTRLSVL.